This TCR beta chain was recorded in a study of blood T cell repertoires in COVID-19. Overall study: Sources were T cells, B-cell-depleted T cells, or PBMCs; the material itself was cDNA or gDNA.

Study processing details: From reference gene primer amplification, estimates of nucleated cell counts were derived. The table came from immunoSEQ multiplex PCR; TCRdb's copy has only in-frame clones and leaves some out. That table gives V, J and clone size, and the DNA gave D and trimming. The sample has some 80,000 clones, about 70% seen once; the top ten hold roughly a fifth. A note on this clone: An end of the junction differs from the germline gene, which may be a read error.

The V gene's germline CDR1 is SEHNR and CDR2 FQNEAQ (reference sequence). The CDR3 extends over 15 amino acids. Input material: peripheral blood. The TCR sequence derives from a woman aged 80 or older with active or convalescent COVID-19. The J gene is TRBJ2-1, the V gene TRBV7-9; TRBD1 is a possible D gene (6 bases). Here the CDR3 reads CASSVAGAGLGEQFF. In DNA form, the CDR3 reads TGTGCCAGCAGCGTAGCAGGGGCAGGTTTGGGTGAGCAGTTCTTC.